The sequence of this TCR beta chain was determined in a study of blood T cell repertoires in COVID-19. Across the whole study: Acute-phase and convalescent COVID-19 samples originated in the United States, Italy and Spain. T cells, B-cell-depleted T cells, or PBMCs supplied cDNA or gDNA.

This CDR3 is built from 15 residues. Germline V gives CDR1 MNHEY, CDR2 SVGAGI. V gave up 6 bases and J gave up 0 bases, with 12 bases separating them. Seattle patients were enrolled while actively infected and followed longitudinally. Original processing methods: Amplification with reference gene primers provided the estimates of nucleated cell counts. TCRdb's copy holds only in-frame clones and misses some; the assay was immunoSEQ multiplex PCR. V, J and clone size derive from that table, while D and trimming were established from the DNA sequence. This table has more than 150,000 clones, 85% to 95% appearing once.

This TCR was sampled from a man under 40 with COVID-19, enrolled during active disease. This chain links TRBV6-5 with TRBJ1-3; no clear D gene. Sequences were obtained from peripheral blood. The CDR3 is CASSSGPGSGNTIYF. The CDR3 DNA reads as TGTGCCAGCAGCTCCGGCCCGGGCTCTGGAAACACCATATATTTT.